This TCR beta chain derives from a study of vaccination and CD4 T cells after COVID-19. Researchers used the Oncomine TCR Beta short-read assay to sequence DNA from cultured CD4+ T cells. It was from cultured CD4+ T cells that genomic DNA was extracted. In TCRdb, the PCR reads were re-called with MiXCR into one record per CDR3 protein. The repertoire holds around 18,000 distinct CDR3 sequences, with 36% as singletons. The germline V and J ends were trimmed by 9 bases and 2 bases, with 17 bases remaining between them. The CDR3 is made up of 14 amino acids. CDR1 is MNHNS, CDR2 SASEGT, per germline. Treatment given: roughly nine-day PBMC culture with coronavirus spike peptide pools or control peptides (ViraFEST assay). Expanded clonotypes were found by TCR sequencing after peptide-pool stimulation (ViraFEST). About this clonotype itself: Antigen specificity is unknown.

Points from the study as a whole: Convalescent patients' clones that were vaccine-specific were spike mono-reactive in 304 of 307 cases.

The origin of this receptor is a human donor who received a COVID-19 vaccine. The chain joins TRBV6-1 to TRBJ2-7, with D unclear. The material sequenced was CD4+ T cells from blood, cultured in vitro, taken before SARS-CoV-2 vaccination. This chain's CDR3 is CASRPLESTYEQYF. CDR3 DNA sequence: TGTGCCAGTCGGCCACTGGAATCAACCTACGAGCAGTACTTC.